This entry features one TCR beta chain sequence. The antigen is unknown. V trimming: 4 bases; J trimming: 6 bases; junction bases outside the gene matches: 12. The germline gives CDR1 SEHNR, CDR2 FQNEAQ (reference sequence). The CDR3 is made up of 16 amino acids. The entry originates in a study of cytomegalovirus exposure and HLA in healthy donors. Regarding the study as a whole: Association with HLA alleles at 0.05 false discovery rate was found for about 17,000 TCR beta sequences in a later analysis. In terms of immune exposure information, only CMV serostatus was available.

PCR used 60 Vbeta primers and 13 Jbeta primers. The protocol was immunoSEQ multiplex PCR, while the TCRdb copy is restricted to in-frame clones and leaves out a portion. The profile covers 130,000 to 150,000 clones, with approximately 77% appearing a single time and roughly 4.6% taken by the ten largest. The sequenced material came from PBMCs. This sequence was found in a woman aged 50 to 65 in good health and CMV-seronegative. The gene calls are TRBV7-9 and TRBJ1-2, with 9 bases that match TRBD1. In DNA, the CDR3 is TGTGCCAGCAGCTCCCGACAGGGGGTTTGGAGCGATGGCTACACCTTC. Its translation: CASSSRQGVWSDGYTF.